The 5 T cell receptor beta chains reported below all come from one sample, sequenced in a study of T-cell memory formation after mild COVID-19. TCRdb independently ran MiXCR on the 5' RACE reads; one entry per CDR3 protein. The sample yields fewer than 650,000 distinct CDR3 sequences, about a fifth seen once. Sequencing input: PBMCs or a T cell subset sorted from them (not recorded which). All receptors derive from an adult woman who had mild COVID-19 (a few samples of this study predate the infection). Cell type and time point are not known.

This clonotype was picked up many times. This chain uses TRBV5-1 with TRBJ2-3; 10 bases are shared with TRBD2. V lost 0 bases, J lost 6 bases, and 7 bases stayed unmatched. Germline-derived CDR1 and CDR2 are SGHRS and YFSETQ. The CDR3 totals 16 residues. The CDR3 DNA sequence: TGCGCCAGCAGCTTGGCCGCTAGCGGGAGCGGGGATACGCAGTATTTT. Its translation is CASSLAASGSGDTQYF.

The V gene is TRBV24-1, the J gene TRBJ1-2, with a tentative D call TRBD1 (6 bases). CDR1 and CDR2 from the germline V gene are KGHDR and SFDVKD. There are 12 residues in the CDR3. V lost 7 bases and J lost 6, with 11 bases in between. CDR3: CATSQQGDGYTF. CDR3 sequence (DNA): TGTGCCACCAGCCAACAGGGAGATGGCTACACCTTC.

The chain carries TRBV7-9 and TRBJ2-7; no reliable D call. The CDR3 loop spans 12 amino acids. Germline lookup yields CDR1 SEHNR and CDR2 FQNEAQ (reference sequence). V was trimmed by 5 bases and J by 2 bases, leaving 7 bases between them. CDR3 sequence reads: CASSIKTYEQYF. The DNA for the CDR3 is TGTGCCAGCAGCATTAAGACCTACGAGCAGTACTTC. The whole variable domain, filled in from reference TRBV7-9 and TRBJ2-7, reads DTGVSQNPRHKITKRGQNVTFRCDPISEHNRLYWYRQTLGQGPEFLTYFQNEAQLEKSRLLSDRFSAERPKGSFSTLEIQRTEQGDSAMYLCASSIKTYEQYFGPGTRLTVT.

The V gene is TRBV12-3 or TRBV12-4, the J gene TRBJ1-2, with TRBD1 identical over 8 bases. Losses at the gene ends were 7 bases for V and 6 bases for J; bases not matched to a gene: 10. The CDR3 length is 14 residues. This CDR3 is CASKRGQARDGYTF. CDR3 nucleotides: TGTGCCAGCAAGCGGGGACAGGCCCGGGATGGCTACACCTTC.

The chain has TRBV19 and TRBJ1-4, with TRBD1 as a possible D gene (5 bases). CDR1 is LNHDA and CDR2 is SQIVND in the germline V gene (reference sequence). The CDR3 spans 14 residues. V shed 9 bases and J shed 2 bases, with 13 bases lying between them. The CDR3 loop is CASRWAGTNEKLFF. In nucleotides, the CDR3 is TGTGCCAGCCGATGGGCAGGGACTAATGAAAAACTGTTTTTT.